Listed here is a single TCR beta chain. This clonotype turned up a few times. There is no known antigen for this receptor. No base-level quality is on record; no much larger clone is a single base apart. This record comes from a study of T-cell reconstitution after alpha-beta-depleted transplantation in children (TCRdb year 2016). Broadly, across the study: Using TCR repertoire profiling, the study quantitatively followed how T-cell immune reconstitution unfolded in children after TCRalphabeta/CD19-depleted allogeneic hematopoietic cell transplantation.

The library was prepared using PCR. Reads for this sample came from an Illumina HiSeq 2500. TCR library preparation used molecular barcoding, with unique molecular identifiers applied to normalize quantification of the TCRbeta repertoire. Clones were called with MiXCR by TCRdb after fastp trimmed the public reads at Q25, and only in-frame beta chains were retained. Identical CDR3 protein sequences are pooled into one entry, listed with their most common genes and DNA. The sample table lists 900,000 or so distinct CDR3 sequences, 15% to 20% of them with a count of one. The top ten clones comprise about 5% of the sample. The treatment or condition label of this sample denotes: allogeneic hematopoietic cell transplantation with graft depleted of TCRalphabeta T cells and CD19 B cells. Transplant recipients were children who received TCRalphabeta/CD19-depleted allogeneic hematopoietic cell grafts. The V end loses 0 bases and the J end loses 4 bases, and a stretch of 10 bases separates them. The germline V gene encodes CDR1 SGDLS and CDR2 YYNGEE. The CDR3 sequence holds 14 residues, the cysteine and phenylalanine included. The read is trimmed to its CDR3 DNA, 42 bases read in frame from base 1.

Beyond this particular receptor, the publication reports: In some patients, the high TCRbeta diversity seen at day 60 was put down to recipient T cells and intrathymic progenitors that had survived conditioning. Hyperexpanded clone frequencies declined over subsequent months; after one year, T-cell counts and TCRbeta diversity were mostly attributed to newly produced T cells. Apparently early alphabetaT-cell count recovery about two months after transplant reportedly relied on only several hundred rapidly expanded clones derived from non-depleted graft cells.

The sequence links TRBV9 to TRBJ2-5; the D gene lacks a confident call. The clonotype comes from a male patient under 18 who had a stem cell transplant for acute lymphoblastic leukemia, so the T cells may come from the graft donor. The specimen was PBMCs, mostly from graft donor cells, collected 360 days after TCRalphabeta/CD19-depleted stem cell transplant. The CDR3 region has the sequence CASSVDGLGETQYF. The nucleotide sequence reads TGTGCCAGCAGCGTAGATGGCCTGGGAGAGACCCAGTACTTC.